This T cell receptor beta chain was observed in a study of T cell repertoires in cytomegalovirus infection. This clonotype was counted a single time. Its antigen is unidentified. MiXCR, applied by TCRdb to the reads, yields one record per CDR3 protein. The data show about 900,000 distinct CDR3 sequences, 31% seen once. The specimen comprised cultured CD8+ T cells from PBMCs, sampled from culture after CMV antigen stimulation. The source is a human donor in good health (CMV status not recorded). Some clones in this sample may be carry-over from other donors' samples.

This chain's CDR3 is CAVSWTGVAGELFF. Written as DNA, the CDR3 is TGTGCCGTCTCCTGGACAGGGGTCGCCGGGGAGCTGTTTTTT. The chain is built from TRBV10-3 and TRBJ2-2, with TRBD1 matching over 9 bases. The CDR3 covers 14 residues. From germline, CDR1 is ENHRY and CDR2 SYGVKD. Trimming at V came to 11 bases and at J to 6 bases, leaving 10 bases not matched to a gene.